The 4 T cell receptor beta chains given below trace back to one sample, sequenced in a study of blood T cell repertoires in COVID-19. Profiling relied on immunoSEQ multiplex PCR, and the TCRdb table lists in-frame clones only, not all of them. The sample shows around 84,000 clones, just under 85% of them seen only once. Sequenced sample: peripheral blood. Receptors originate from a man older than 75 with active or convalescent COVID-19.

The rearrangement uses TRBV5-8 and TRBJ1-5; possibly TRBD1 for D (5 bases). The germline V gene encodes CDR1 SGHTS and CDR2 YDEGEE. This CDR3 contains 18 residues. Trimming took off 2 bases at V and 6 bases at J, with 24 bases between the two ends. Here the CDR3 reads CASSFYVGRLLGAQPQHF. The CDR3 DNA is TGTGCCAGCAGCTTCTACGTTGGGCGCCTGCTTGGGGCTCAGCCCCAGCATTTT.

The V call is TRBV4-2, the J call TRBJ2-7; tentatively, D is TRBD1 (5 bases). Trimming pared 1 base from V and 9 bases from J, leaving 13 bases between. Per the germline V gene, CDR1 is LGHNA and CDR2 is YNFKEQ. The CDR3 runs 13 residues. CDR3 loop: CASSQVTGSWQYV. Here the CDR3 DNA reads TGTGCCAGCAGCCAAGTAACAGGAAGTTGGCAGTACGTC.

Only one count was recorded for this clone. J is TRBJ2-3 and V is TRBV2; 9 positions match TRBD2. CDR1 and CDR2 from the germline V gene are SNHLY and FYNNEI. This CDR3 has 14 amino acids. V shed 7 bases, J shed 3 bases, and the junction held 5 bases outside the gene matches. The chain's CDR3 is CASKRLAGTDTQYF. CDR3 DNA: TGTGCCAGCAAGAGGCTAGCGGGGACAGATACGCAGTATTTT.

The chain has TRBV5-1 and TRBJ1-1; D uncertain. With 1 base removed from V and 1 base from J, the gap between germline ends came to 5 bases. The CDR3 is made up of 13 amino acids. The V gene's germline CDR1 is SGHRS and CDR2 YFSETQ. This chain's CDR3 is CASSLLENTEAFF. CDR3 nucleotides: TGCGCCAGCAGCTTGTTAGAGAACACTGAAGCTTTCTTT.